This is a list of T cell receptor beta chains from one sample in a study of blood T cell repertoires in COVID-19. TCRdb keeps only in-frame clones here, not all; method: immunoSEQ multiplex PCR. Here the sample spans roughly 430,000 clones, about 88% being singletons. Sequencing was performed on PBMCs or T cells enriched from blood (not recorded which). The receptors come from a young woman who had been exposed to COVID-19. CDR3s include the opening cysteine and the closing phenylalanine or tryptophan.

j_call: TRBJ1-2
v_call: TRBV30
cdr3_aa: CAWSSNLQGTGYTF

j_call: TRBJ2-7
v_call: TRBV12-3/TRBV12-4
cdr3_aa: CASSLGQGYEQYF

j_call: TRBJ2-6
v_call: TRBV5-4
cdr3_aa: CASRDSSGANVLTF

j_call: TRBJ2-7
v_call: TRBV5-6
cdr3_aa: CASSFPSEEEYF

j_call: TRBJ1-2
v_call: TRBV25-1
cdr3_aa: CASSEWSGFYGYTF

j_call: TRBJ2-7
v_call: TRBV5-3
cdr3_aa: CARSSRQGSRYEQYF

j_call: TRBJ2-7
v_call: TRBV9
cdr3_aa: CASSPRTGPSSYEQYF

j_call: TRBJ2-3
v_call: TRBV4-1
cdr3_aa: CASSQEGGYKAGGNTDTQYF

j_call: TRBJ1-6
v_call: TRBV4-3
cdr3_aa: CASSLKLGQGNSPLHF

j_call: TRBJ2-5
v_call: TRBV15
cdr3_aa: CATSRDRTAGETQYF

j_call: TRBJ2-5
v_call: TRBV28
cdr3_aa: CASSSPGGIRETQYF

j_call: TRBJ1-1
v_call: TRBV6-5
cdr3_aa: CASSYSSGATEAFF

j_call: TRBJ2-6
v_call: TRBV6-2/TRBV6-3
cdr3_aa: CASSKKGAGANVLTF

j_call: TRBJ2-7
v_call: TRBV9
cdr3_aa: CASSGTSFYEQYF

j_call: TRBJ1-4
v_call: TRBV15
cdr3_aa: CATSSNRGTNEKLFF

j_call: TRBJ1-1
v_call: TRBV10-2
cdr3_aa: CASKDFNTEAFF

j_call: TRBJ1-2
v_call: TRBV4-2
cdr3_aa: CASSQETLGGYTF

j_call: TRBJ1-2
v_call: TRBV5-4
cdr3_aa: CASSLGDRGAGYTF

j_call: TRBJ2-7
v_call: TRBV29-1
cdr3_aa: CSVEERDTPYEQYF

j_call: TRBJ2-1
v_call: TRBV28
cdr3_aa: CAIKGEGGPYNEQFF

j_call: TRBJ2-5
v_call: TRBV16
cdr3_aa: CASSLTGGNQETQYF

j_call: TRBJ2-7
v_call: TRBV6-2/TRBV6-3
cdr3_aa: CASSYSETVYEQYF

j_call: TRBJ1-1
v_call: TRBV10-2
cdr3_aa: CASSVQGGNTEAFF

j_call: TRBJ1-5
v_call: TRBV6-2/TRBV6-3
cdr3_aa: CASSYVPPGTIANQPQHF

j_call: TRBJ2-5
v_call: TRBV19
cdr3_aa: CASSIGTGVETQYF

j_call: TRBJ2-7
v_call: TRBV28
cdr3_aa: CASSFTSPGFHEQYF

j_call: TRBJ2-5
v_call: TRBV6-6
cdr3_aa: CASSYSHDSQETQYF

j_call: TRBJ2-7
v_call: TRBV7-9
cdr3_aa: CASSLAGQGGEQYF

j_call: TRBJ2-1
v_call: TRBV28
cdr3_aa: CASSRLAGGGDEQFF

j_call: TRBJ1-2
v_call: TRBV9
cdr3_aa: CASSVGETNYGYTF

j_call: TRBJ2-1
v_call: TRBV7-2
cdr3_aa: CASSSVAGTNNEQFF

j_call: TRBJ2-7
v_call: TRBV11-2
cdr3_aa: CASSRGTGGVEQYF

j_call: TRBJ2-7
v_call: TRBV28
cdr3_aa: CASQNRDRGQYF

j_call: TRBJ2-3
v_call: TRBV9
cdr3_aa: CASSVEFAVLASDTQYF

j_call: TRBJ1-2
v_call: TRBV9
cdr3_aa: CASSVATGGASYGYTF

j_call: TRBJ2-6
v_call: TRBV19
cdr3_aa: CASSMGQIPGANVLTF

j_call: TRBJ1-2
v_call: TRBV5-8
cdr3_aa: CASSFSGTGSFSYTF

j_call: TRBJ1-5
v_call: TRBV2
cdr3_aa: CASSALGGGNQPQHF

j_call: TRBJ1-2
v_call: TRBV28
cdr3_aa: CASSRTQGIYGYTF

j_call: TRBJ2-7
v_call: TRBV2
cdr3_aa: CASSTGTGGLTSGRGTHEQYF

j_call: TRBJ1-1
v_call: TRBV15
cdr3_aa: CATSYYGRQGKTEAFF

j_call: TRBJ1-5
v_call: TRBV6-5
cdr3_aa: CASSSTPGLGNQPQHF